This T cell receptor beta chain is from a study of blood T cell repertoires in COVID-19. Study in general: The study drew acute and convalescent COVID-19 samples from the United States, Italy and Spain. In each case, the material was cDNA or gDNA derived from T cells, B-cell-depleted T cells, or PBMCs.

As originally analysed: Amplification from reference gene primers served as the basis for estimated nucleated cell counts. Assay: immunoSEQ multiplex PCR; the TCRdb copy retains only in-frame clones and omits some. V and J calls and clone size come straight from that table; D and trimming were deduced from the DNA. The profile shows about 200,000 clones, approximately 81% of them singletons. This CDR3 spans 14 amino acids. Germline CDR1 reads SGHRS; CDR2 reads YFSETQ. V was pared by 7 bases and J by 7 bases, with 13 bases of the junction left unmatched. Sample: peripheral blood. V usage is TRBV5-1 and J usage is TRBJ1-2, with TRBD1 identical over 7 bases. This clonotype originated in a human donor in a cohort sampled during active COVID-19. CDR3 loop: CASSTGQGDGGYTF. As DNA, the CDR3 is TGCGCCAGCTCCACAGGCCAGGGGGATGGTGGCTACACCTTC. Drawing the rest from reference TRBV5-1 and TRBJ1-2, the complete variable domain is KAGVTQTPRYLIKTRGQQVTLSCSPISGHRSVSWYQQTPGQGLQFLFEYFSETQRNKGNFPGRFSGRQFSNSRSEMNVSTLELGDSALYLCASSTGQGDGGYTFGSGTRLTVV.